This T cell receptor (beta chain) was obtained from a study of T cell repertoires in ileal Crohn's disease. Study background: Median disease duration was approximately eight years; 35% smoked at surgery.

As to this clone: Antigen: not known.

Trimming removed 6 bases from V and 5 bases from J; junction bases left unmatched: 9. Germline CDR1 PRHDT, CDR2 FYEKMQ (reference sequence). The CDR3 runs to 15 residues. The time point here: neoterminal ileum biopsy at postoperative endoscopy, about 6 months after surgery. Regarding the study as a whole: Mucosal expansions were suggested to be mainly CD8 T cells.

Measured with immunoSEQ multiplex PCR; TCRdb has only the in-frame clones, and not every one. The sample has 2,600 or so clones, 78% seen once; the top ten hold roughly 21%. The V call is TRBV13, the J call TRBJ2-5; 10 bases fit TRBD2. The TCR originated in an adult with Crohn's disease. The source material was ileal tissue. For the CDR3, the DNA is TGTGCCAGCAGTTCCGGTAGCGGGAGGTCGGAGACCCAGTACTTC. Its protein is CASSSGSGRSETQYF.